Sequencing of this T cell receptor beta chain was carried out in a study of cytomegalovirus exposure and HLA in healthy donors. About the study: Some 91 million unique TCRs from HLA-typed donors were held in an early release of data. Study observations and caveats: As immune exposure information, only CMV serostatus was available. The study recorded some 160 TCR beta chains that were cytomegalovirus-associated.

This CDR3 has 12 residues. The germline gives CDR1 LNHDA, CDR2 SQIVND (reference sequence). V dropped 9 bases and J dropped 5; count of bases not matched to a gene: 5. PCR amplification relied on 60 Vbeta primers (plus 13 Jbeta primers). TCRdb's table, derived via immunoSEQ multiplex PCR, lists solely in-frame clones and lacks some. Here the sample spans fewer than 80,000 clones, roughly two thirds being singletons. With respect to this clone: Its specificity is not known.

The chain joins TRBV19 to TRBJ1-1; 8 bases fit TRBD1. This receptor was obtained from a woman aged 45-60 years in good health and CMV-seropositive. Sequences were obtained from PBMCs. CDR3 region: CASGQGGTEAFF. DNA of the CDR3: TGTGCCAGCGGACAGGGTGGGACTGAAGCTTTCTTT.